This T cell receptor beta chain is drawn from a study of cytomegalovirus exposure and HLA in healthy donors. In the PCR, 60 Vbeta and 13 Jbeta primers were used. The table came from immunoSEQ multiplex PCR; TCRdb's copy has only in-frame clones and leaves some out. The sample holds tens of thousands of clones, roughly four fifths seen once. This CDR3 spans 15 amino acids. Germline V CDR1 and CDR2: SGDLS, YYNGEE. The ends were cut back, 0 bases at V and 6 bases at J, with 13 bases in the middle. This clone was counted only a few times. V usage is TRBV9 and J usage is TRBJ2-4; weak D call: TRBD1 (6 bases). The TCR sequence derives from a man between 65 and 80 years old in good health and CMV-seronegative. Sequencing used PBMCs. CDR3 region: CASSVGGGAVNIQYF. The CDR3 DNA sequence: TGTGCCAGCAGCGTAGGTGGGGGCGCAGTAAACATTCAGTACTTC. Full variable domain (rest looked up from reference TRBV9 and TRBJ2-4): DSGVTQTPKHLITATGQRVTLRCSPRSGDLSVYWYQQSLDQGLQFLIQYYNGEERAKGNILERFSAQQFPDLHSELNLSSLELGDSALYFCASSVGGGAVNIQYFGAGTRLSVL.